The 13 T cell receptor beta chains presented below share a single source sample, sequenced in a study of human T cells and chemical hapten exposure (TCRdb year 2021). The time point label on this specimen signifies: pre-sensitization, week 0. This sample's treatment or condition label indicates: therapeutic diphenylcyclopropenone sensitization with weekly scalp DPC. The library relied on RACE. Sequencing was carried out with a NextSeq 500. The public reads were reanalyzed by TCRdb: fastp trimming at Q25, MiXCR alignment, in-frame beta chains only. For every CDR3 protein sequence, its rows merge into one entry that carries the most common genes and DNA. The sample table holds some 90,000 distinct CDR3 sequences, of which 8.5% were seen once. The ten largest clones capture approximately 2.4% of the sample. The sample here was whole blood, taken in connection with sensitization to the hapten diphenylcyclopropenone (DPC). The origin of the receptors is a man aged 40-50 years with alopecia areata. Some clones in this sample may be carry-over from other donors' samples.

This clonotype appeared many times. V usage is TRBV12-3 or TRBV12-4 and J usage is TRBJ1-5; D is ambiguous. The CDR3 extends over 13 amino acids. V was clipped by 8 bases and J by 0 bases, with 8 bases between them. This chain's CDR3 is CASVRYSNQPQHF. For the CDR3, the DNA is TGTGCCAGCGTGAGGTATAGCAATCAGCCCCAGCATTTT.

This clonotype has more than one count but fewer than ten. The V and J genes are TRBV2 and TRBJ1-1; possible D gene TRBD1, 5 bases. Germline values: CDR1 SNHLY, CDR2 FYNNEI. The CDR3 consists of 10 residues. Trimming stripped 10 bases from V and 11 bases from J, with 14 bases between. In DNA form, the CDR3 reads TGTGCCACTCTCGGGGCCGGGGCTTTCTTT. Translating gives CATLGAGAFF.

A word on this clonotype: A much larger clone lies a single base off, so this may be a read error. The rearrangement uses TRBV10-3 and TRBJ1-1, with D possibly TRBD1 on 5 matching bases. From germline, CDR1 is ENHRY and CDR2 SYGVKD. This CDR3 spans 16 amino acids. CDR3 residues: CAISESPGGRYTGAFF. CDR3 DNA sequence: TGTGCCATCAGTGAGTCCCCGGGGGGGAGGTACACTGGAGCTTTCTTT.

V usage is TRBV20-1 and J usage is TRBJ2-3; the match to TRBD2 covers 10 bases. CDR3 length equals 15 residues. Germline V lookup: CDR1 DFQATT, CDR2 SNEGSKA (reference sequence). Losses at the gene ends were 3 bases for V and 5 bases for J; bases not matched to a gene: 8. The CDR3 is CSARPLAGDKDTQYF. CDR3 sequence (DNA): TGCAGTGCTAGGCCGCTAGCGGGAGATAAAGATACGCAGTATTTT.

This chain uses TRBV29-1 with TRBJ2-5; 7 positions agree with TRBD2. Germline values: CDR1 SQVTM, CDR2 ANQGSEA. With 6 bases clipped from V and 4 bases from J, the junction kept 2 bases outside the gene matches. The CDR3 is made up of 11 amino acids. The CDR3 protein is CSVGGGETQYF. The CDR3 DNA sequence: TGCAGCGTCGGCGGGGGAGAGACCCAGTACTTC.

This clonotype was picked up a small number of times. V is TRBV5-1 and J is TRBJ2-6, with D unresolved. V was cut by 5 bases and J by 0 bases, with 6 bases left in between. Germline CDR1 reads SGHRS; CDR2 reads YFSETQ. The CDR3 covers 14 residues. Here the CDR3 reads CASRKGSGANVLTF. The CDR3 region has the DNA TGCGCCAGCAGGAAAGGCTCTGGGGCCAACGTCCTGACTTTC.

This clonotype has at least ten counts. The chain recombines TRBV19 with TRBJ2-3; 8 bases fit TRBD2. CDR3 size: 14 residues. The V gene end was trimmed by 4 bases and the J gene end by 4 bases; junction bases not matched to a gene: 4. CDR1 is LNHDA, CDR2 SQIVND, per germline (reference sequence). The CDR3 DNA sequence: TGTGCCAGTAGTAGACTAGCGTCTTCAGATACGCAGTATTTT. It codes for CASSRLASSDTQYF. The full variable domain, with the rest looked up from reference TRBV19 and TRBJ2-3, is DGGITQSPKYLFRKEGQNVTLSCEQNLNHDAMYWYRQDPGQGLRLIYYSQIVNDFQKGDIAEGYSVSREKKESFPLTVTSAQKNPTAFYLCASSRLASSDTQYFGPGTRLTVL.

This clonotype was observed a few times. CDR3 protein: CASMRLAGEGGRKADTQYF. CDR3 nucleotides: TGTGCCAGCATGCGGCTAGCGGGAGAGGGGGGTAGAAAGGCAGATACGCAGTATTTT. The chain employs TRBV27 and TRBJ2-3, with 10 bases that match TRBD2. The CDR3 has 19 residues. Germline CDR1 MNHEY, CDR2 SMNVEV (reference sequence). After removal of 7 bases from V and 4 bases from J, the junction contained 20 bases not matched to a gene.

In its sample, this clonotype was seen many times. The chain recombines TRBV5-5 with TRBJ1-5; D is ambiguous. The CDR3 length is 12 residues. Germline CDR1 is SGHKS and CDR2 is YYEKEE (reference sequence). Trimming cost V 4 bases and J 5 bases, with 7 bases left between them. The CDR3 protein is CASSHTDQPQHF. The CDR3 DNA follows: TGTGCCAGCAGCCACACCGATCAGCCCCAGCATTTT.

This clonotype showed up just a few times. This chain links TRBV6-1 with TRBJ1-1, with 11 nucleotides matching TRBD1. The ends lost 5 bases at V and 4 bases at J; junction bases unmatched: 6. This CDR3 is built from 15 residues. Per the germline V gene, CDR1 is MNHNS and CDR2 is SASEGT. The CDR3 DNA is TGTGCCAGCAGTTTCGGACAGGGGGCAGGCACTGAAGCTTTCTTT. Translated: CASSFGQGAGTEAFF.

The chain links TRBV30 to TRBJ2-1; D is unresolved. The CDR3 has 11 amino acids. CDR1 is GTSNPN, CDR2 SVGIG, per germline (reference sequence). With 0 bases removed from V and 8 bases from J, the gap between germline ends came to 5 bases. DNA of the CDR3: TGTGCCTGGAGTGTACACCATGAGCAGTTCTTC. This translates into CAWSVHHEQFF.

This clonotype has a count of ten or more. CDR3 DNA: TGTGCCACCAGTGACAGGGCAAACTATGGCTACACCTTC. It yields the protein CATSDRANYGYTF. The J gene is TRBJ1-2, the V gene TRBV24-1; tentative D call: TRBD1 (5 bases). This CDR3 region has 13 residues. The germline CDR1 and CDR2 sequences are KGHDR and SFDVKD. Trimming removed 4 bases at V and 2 bases at J, with 7 bases between.

Many counts were recorded for this clonotype. The chain combines TRBV10-2 with TRBJ1-1; TRBD1 matches at 7 bases. CDR1 is WSHSY and CDR2 is SAAADI in the germline V gene. The J segment lost 8 bases and the V segment lost 4 bases, leaving 16 bases of the junction unmatched. The CDR3 is made up of 16 amino acids. CDR3 protein: CASSVRDSRLEGEAFF. The CDR3 DNA follows: TGCGCCAGCAGTGTCCGGGACAGCCGTTTAGAGGGAGAAGCTTTCTTT.